This T cell receptor (beta chain) was identified in a study of OX40 agonist ivuxolimab in advanced cancers. Repertoires were generated with immunoSEQ multiplex PCR, while TCRdb's copy carries only in-frame clones and drops some. This table has some 100,000 clones, 90% appearing once. The receptor was derived from an adult with an advanced solid tumor such as melanoma, head and neck, liver or kidney cancer. The input for sequencing was CD4+ or CD8+ T cells sorted from blood, taken in a trial of the OX40 agonist ivuxolimab.

The chain's CDR3 is CASSGTSGRASYNEQFF. In nucleotides, the CDR3 is TGTGCCAGCAGCGGGACTAGCGGGAGGGCCTCCTACAATGAGCAGTTCTTC. The chain uses TRBV7-2 and TRBJ2-1; 16 nucleotides match TRBD2. V lost 5 bases to trimming and J lost 0 bases; unmatched junction nucleotides: 1. CDR1 is SGHTA and CDR2 is FQGNSA in the germline V gene. This CDR3 is 17 amino acids long.